The 12 T cell receptor beta chains presented below share a single source sample, sequenced in a study of OX40 agonist ivuxolimab in advanced cancers. Sequenced by immunoSEQ multiplex PCR; TCRdb stores in-frame clones only, minus some. Found here are under 75,000 clones, around 85% of them singletons; the top ten hold around 0.61%. The sample here was CD4+ or CD8+ T cells sorted from blood, taken in a trial of the OX40 agonist ivuxolimab. The receptor source for this set is an adult with an advanced solid tumor such as melanoma, head and neck, liver or kidney cancer.

The chain joins TRBV29-1 to TRBJ1-2; 7 bases map to TRBD1. Trimming removed 6 bases from V and 0 bases from J; junction bases left unmatched: 4. CDR3 length: 13 residues. The germline CDR1 and CDR2 sequences are SQVTM and ANQGSEA. In DNA form, the CDR3 reads TGCAGCGTAGCCGGGACAGCTAACTATGGCTACACCTTC. Translating gives CSVAGTANYGYTF.

The rearrangement uses TRBV2 and TRBJ2-2; 9 nucleotides match TRBD1. Looked up from germline, CDR1 is SNHLY and CDR2 is FYNNEI. The CDR3 spans 15 residues. The trim removed 6 bases at V and 4 bases at J, leaving 6 bases unmatched. The CDR3 here is CASRWGQGITGELFF. CDR3 nucleotide sequence: TGTGCCAGCAGATGGGGACAGGGCATCACCGGGGAGCTGTTTTTT.

This clone was detected once. The chain combines TRBV12-5 with TRBJ2-7; TRBD2 matches at 7 bases. The CDR3 has 13 residues. Germline V gene data show CDR1 as LGHNT and CDR2 as FRNRAP. After removal of 2 bases from V and 7 bases from J, the junction contained 5 bases not matched to a gene. CDR3 coding DNA: TGTGCTAGTGGTTTGAACACCGGGGGGGAGCAGTACTTC. It encodes CASGLNTGGEQYF.

This clone was recorded only once. This sequence joins TRBV7-9 and TRBJ1-4; maybe TRBD1 (6 bases). The V end was cut by 6 bases, the J end by 2 bases, with 13 bases between. This CDR3 has 15 residues. CDR1 and CDR2 from the germline V gene are SEHNR and FQNEAQ (reference sequence). Here the CDR3 reads CASSPGQGTNEKLFF. CDR3 DNA: TGTGCCAGCAGTCCGGGCCAGGGGACTAATGAAAAACTGTTTTTT. The complete variable domain, with remaining parts taken from reference TRBV7-9 and TRBJ1-4, reads DTGVSQNPRHKITKRGQNVTFRCDPISEHNRLYWYRQTLGQGPEFLTYFQNEAQLEKSRLLSDRFSAERPKGSFSTLEIQRTEQGDSAMYLCASSPGQGTNEKLFFGSGTQLSVL.

The V and J genes are TRBV19 and TRBJ2-3; 7 nucleotides match TRBD2. This CDR3 has 14 residues. In germline, CDR1 is LNHDA, CDR2 SQIVND (reference sequence). Trimming cost V 4 bases and J 6 bases; bases outside gene matches: 7. The CDR3 protein is CASSKGGLVDTQYF. Written as DNA, the CDR3 is TGTGCCAGTAGTAAGGGAGGACTAGTCGATACGCAGTATTTT.

V and J are TRBV11-3 and TRBJ2-1; D is possibly TRBD1 or TRBD2 (7 bases each). Germline CDR1 is SGHNT and CDR2 is YENEEA. Trimming cost V 5 bases and J 11 bases, with 13 bases left between them. This CDR3 has 12 amino acids. DNA of the CDR3: TGTGCCAGCAGCCAGGGGGAGGGCAAGCAGTTCTTC. Translated, it gives CASSQGEGKQFF.

This rearrangement joins TRBV7-9 to TRBJ2-5; 7 bases are a match to TRBD2. With V trimmed by 5 bases and J by 1 base, 10 bases remained unmatched. Germline assignment: CDR1 SEHNR and CDR2 FQNEAQ (reference sequence). The CDR3 has 16 residues. The CDR3 reads CASSPRGSGLQETQYF. The DNA for the CDR3 is TGTGCCAGCAGCCCCCGGGGTAGCGGGCTCCAAGAGACCCAGTACTTC.

With regard to this clone: This sample includes further DNA sequences coding for the same CDR3. V usage is TRBV18 and J usage is TRBJ2-3; D ambiguous. Trimming removed 3 bases at V and 0 bases at J, with 1 base between. Germline values: CDR1 KGHSH, CDR2 LQKENI. The CDR3 is made up of 12 amino acids. CDR3 amino acids: CASSPSTDTQYF. For the CDR3, the DNA is TGTGCCAGCTCACCCAGCACAGATACGCAGTATTTT.

Only one count was recorded for this clone. One end of the junction varies from germline; a read error may be responsible. The same CDR3 also results from other DNA sequences found in this sample. The rearrangement joins TRBV11-3 to TRBJ2-7; D possibly corresponds to TRBD2 (6 bases). The germline V gene has CDR1 SGHNT and CDR2 YENEEA. The CDR3 is made up of 14 amino acids. The CDR3 region is CASSLSDGSYEQYF. The CDR3 coding sequence is TGTGCCAGCAGCTTAAGTGACGGGAGCTACGAGCAATACTTC.

The DNA for the CDR3 is TGTGCCAGCAGCTTAGGTGGGCTAGTCGAAAATGAGCAGTTCTTC. This translates into CASSLGGLVENEQFF. The V call is TRBV13, the J call TRBJ2-1; unclear D gene. The V and J ends lost 0 bases and 7 bases respectively, with 13 bases between them. Germline V gene sequence: CDR1 PRHDT, CDR2 FYEKMQ (reference sequence). This CDR3 spans 15 amino acids.

The CDR3 DNA follows: TGTGCCAGCAGGCAAACTAGCCCGGATACGCAGTATTTT. The encoded protein is CASRQTSPDTQYF. The gene calls are TRBV6-5 and TRBJ2-3; the D gene is possibly TRBD2 (6 bases). The germline V gene has CDR1 MNHEY and CDR2 SVGAGI. V lost 6 bases and J lost 6, with 13 bases in between. The CDR3 runs 13 residues.

The CDR3 spells CASSLVREGRDTQYF. The CDR3 coding sequence is TGTGCCAGCAGCTTAGTGCGGGAGGGTCGAGATACGCAGTATTTT. This chain joins TRBV13 and TRBJ2-3, with TRBD2 matching over 9 bases. Looked up from germline, CDR1 is PRHDT and CDR2 is FYEKMQ (reference sequence). The junction had 4 bases not matched to a gene; V was cut back by 1 base and J by 5 bases. The CDR3 is 15 amino acids.